What follows are 20 T cell receptor beta chains derived from one specimen sequenced in a study of T cells after somatic rescue of genetic block. Generated by immunoSEQ multiplex PCR, the TCRdb table keeps only in-frame clones and is missing some. The table lists approximately 71,000 clones, 85% to 95% of them singletons. Input material: peripheral blood mononuclear cells (PBMCs). These receptors were obtained from a man aged 40-55 years.

This rearrangement joins TRBV7-8 to TRBJ1-4; possibly TRBD1 for D (6 bases). This CDR3 spans 17 amino acids. In germline, CDR1 is SGHVS, CDR2 FQNEAQ. V gave up 0 bases and J gave up 5 bases, with 16 bases separating them. CDR3 residues: CASSLAARRDTNEKLFF. DNA for the CDR3: TGTGCCAGCAGCTTAGCGGCACGACGGGACACAAATGAAAAACTGTTTTTT.

This clone was recorded only once. The chain has TRBV6-5 and TRBJ1-1; weak D call: TRBD1 (6 bases). The CDR3 runs 14 residues. With 5 bases removed from V and 6 bases from J, the gap between germline ends came to 16 bases. Germline CDR1 and CDR2: MNHEY and SVGAGI. The CDR3 DNA reads TGTGCCAGCAGTCGGAACAGGGAGGGAGCTGAAGCTTTCTTT. Its translation is CASSRNREGAEAFF.

V gene TRBV18 combines with J gene TRBJ2-7; possibly TRBD2 for D (6 bases). This CDR3 is built from 14 residues. Germline V gives CDR1 KGHSH, CDR2 LQKENI. V was pared by 2 bases and J by 1 base, with 9 bases between. CDR3 nucleotide sequence: TGTGCCAGCTCACCAAGGGGACTTTCCTACGAGCAGTACTTC. Translated, it gives CASSPRGLSYEQYF.

V is TRBV19 and J is TRBJ1-4, with a weak D call TRBD1 (6 bases). Trimming shortened V by 5 bases and J by 8 bases, and 15 bases separated the two germline ends. Germline CDR1 LNHDA, CDR2 SQIVND (reference sequence). The length of the CDR3 is 14 residues. Written as DNA, the CDR3 is TGTGCCAGTAGTCGTCCGGGGGGCGAAGAAAAACTGTTTTTT. Its translation is CASSRPGGEEKLFF. Drawing the rest from reference TRBV19 and TRBJ1-4, the complete variable domain is DGGITQSPKYLFRKEGQNVTLSCEQNLNHDAMYWYRQDPGQGLRLIYYSQIVNDFQKGDIAEGYSVSREKKESFPLTVTSAQKNPTAFYLCASSRPGGEEKLFFGSGTQLSVL.

The chain employs TRBV5-4 and TRBJ1-2; maybe TRBD1 (5 bases). V lost 0 bases and J lost 4, with 16 bases in between. The germline V gene has CDR1 SGHNT and CDR2 YYREEE (reference sequence). This CDR3 has 16 amino acids. Written as DNA, the CDR3 is TGTGCCAGCAGCTTGGGTGGGGCGCAACAAAGCTATGGCTACACCTTC. This gives the protein CASSLGGAQQSYGYTF.

The chain employs TRBV7-3 and TRBJ2-1, with TRBD2 identical over 8 bases. The CDR3 runs to 15 residues. Per germline, CDR1 SGHTA and CDR2 FQGTGA. V was clipped by 5 bases and J by 2 bases; unmatched bases: 5. In DNA, the CDR3 is TGTGCCAGCAGCCCGGAGCGGGGGACCTACAATGAGCAGTTCTTC. Its translation is CASSPERGTYNEQFF.

The chain uses TRBV19 and TRBJ2-2; TRBD1 aligns across 7 bases. This CDR3 region has 14 residues. Germline CDR1 LNHDA, CDR2 SQIVND (reference sequence). J was trimmed by 8 bases and V by 7 bases; bases with no gene match: 10. CDR3 sequence: CASKGTEGSGELFF. The CDR3 region has the DNA TGTGCCAGTAAAGGGACAGAGGGATCTGGGGAGCTGTTTTTT.

CDR3 coding DNA: TGTGCCAGCAGCGATTCCGGGACAGGCTCCCCAGATACGCAGTATTTT. Translating gives CASSDSGTGSPDTQYF. V usage is TRBV9 and J usage is TRBJ2-3; TRBD1 matches at 8 bases. With 3 bases clipped from V and 4 bases from J, the junction kept 10 bases outside the gene matches. The CDR3 consists of 16 residues. Germline CDR1 is SGDLS and CDR2 is YYNGEE.

This chain links TRBV27 with TRBJ1-6; D unresolved. V was trimmed by 4 bases and J by 7 bases, leaving 11 bases between them. Germline CDR1 is MNHEY and CDR2 is SMNVEV (reference sequence). The CDR3 totals 14 residues. The CDR3 nucleotides read TGTGCCAGCAGTTGGGAGGGCGCGAATTCACCCCTCCACTTT. It encodes CASSWEGANSPLHF.

The chain has TRBV5-5 and TRBJ2-3; 8 positions agree with TRBD2. The CDR3 is made up of 16 amino acids. Trimming took 0 bases from V and 3 from J; bases not matched to a gene: 6. CDR1 is SGHKS, CDR2 YYEKEE, per germline (reference sequence). The CDR3 loop is CASSLAGGRRTDTQYF. Written as DNA, the CDR3 is TGTGCCAGCAGCTTGGCTGGCGGGAGGAGAACAGATACGCAGTATTTT.

The V gene is TRBV18, the J gene TRBJ1-2; no firm D call. V gave up 2 bases and J gave up 6 bases, with 13 bases separating them. CDR1 is KGHSH and CDR2 is LQKENI in the germline V gene. This CDR3 region has 14 residues. The CDR3 reads CASSPGEAVDGYTF. The DNA of the CDR3 is TGTGCCAGCTCACCAGGGGAGGCGGTTGATGGCTACACCTTC.

V is TRBV6-5 and J is TRBJ1-1; D may be TRBD1 (5 bases). The ends were cut back, 7 bases at V and 3 bases at J, with 12 bases in the middle. This CDR3 has 13 amino acids. Germline assignment: CDR1 MNHEY and CDR2 SVGAGI. DNA of the CDR3: TGTGCCAGCAAACTCACAGGAGACACTGAAGCTTTCTTT. Its translation: CASKLTGDTEAFF.

The table lists this clone with a few counts. This chain uses TRBV7-6 with TRBJ1-1; TRBD1 matches 7 bases. V was clipped by 5 bases and J by 4 bases; unmatched bases: 7. CDR3 length: 14 amino acids. Germline CDR1 and CDR2: SGHVS and FNYEAQ. CDR3 coding DNA: TGTGCCAGCAGCCCGCTGACAGGGCCCACTGAAGCTTTCTTT. Protein: CASSPLTGPTEAFF.

This clone was picked up one time. The genes are TRBV11-3 and TRBJ2-7; D may be TRBD1 (5 bases). Trimming left V 6 bases short and J 4 bases short, with 19 bases between. Germline CDR1 SGHNT, CDR2 YENEEA. This CDR3 has 15 amino acids. CDR3 protein: CASSPTNSDIYEQYF. The DNA of the CDR3 is TGTGCCAGCAGTCCGACAAACTCGGACATATACGAGCAGTACTTC.

This clone was counted once. V is TRBV27 and J is TRBJ2-5, with 7 bases aligning to TRBD1. Germline values: CDR1 MNHEY, CDR2 SMNVEV (reference sequence). This CDR3 region has 14 residues. The trim removed 6 bases at V and 5 bases at J, leaving 9 bases unmatched. The CDR3 loop is CASSRDSQGETQYF. CDR3 DNA: TGTGCCAGCAGCCGGGACAGCCAGGGGGAGACCCAGTACTTC.

This rearrangement joins TRBV11-2 to TRBJ2-7; D remains unclear. From germline, CDR1 is SGHAT and CDR2 FQNNGV. This CDR3 is built from 13 residues. V shed 0 bases and J shed 3 bases, with 6 bases lying between them. In DNA, the CDR3 is TGTGCCAGCAGCTTAGACAGGAACTACGAGCAGTACTTC. Translating it yields CASSLDRNYEQYF.

The chain is built from TRBV28 and TRBJ2-1; 9 nucleotides line up with TRBD2. The CDR3 has 18 amino acids. In germline, CDR1 is MDHEN, CDR2 SYDVKM. V lost 6 bases to trimming and J lost 8 bases; unmatched junction nucleotides: 20. The CDR3, as DNA: TGTGCCAGCAGCAGGGTCGGGATCCTAGCTAGCGGGACCGATGAGCAGTTCTTC. It translates to CASSRVGILASGTDEQFF.

The CDR3 is CASSPDGYNEQFF. CDR3 in DNA: TGTGCCAGCAGCCCGGACGGATACAATGAGCAGTTCTTC. This chain links TRBV4-2 with TRBJ2-1; no clear D gene. The CDR3 consists of 13 residues. The V gene lost 4 bases and the J gene lost 4 bases, with 8 bases spanning the gap. CDR1 and CDR2 (germline): LGHNA, YNFKEQ.

V and J are TRBV7-9 and TRBJ2-7; TRBD2 agrees at 9 bases. Germline V CDR1 and CDR2: SEHNR, FQNEAQ (reference sequence). The CDR3 loop spans 15 amino acids. Losses at the gene ends were 0 bases for V and 2 bases for J; bases not matched to a gene: 2. CDR3 residues: CASSLARGGPYEQYF. The DNA for the CDR3 is TGTGCCAGCAGCTTAGCGCGGGGGGGCCCCTACGAGCAGTACTTC. The entire variable domain, with the rest obtained from reference TRBV7-9 and TRBJ2-7, is as follows: DTGVSQNPRHKITKRGQNVTFRCDPISEHNRLYWYRQTLGQGPEFLTYFQNEAQLEKSRLLSDRFSAERPKGSFSTLEIQRTEQGDSAMYLCASSLARGGPYEQYFGPGTRLTVT.

This chain uses TRBV7-5 with TRBJ2-1; the listed D gene, TRBD2, was not tested against the DNA. TRBV7-5 is a pseudogene locus. The CDR3 totals 20 residues. The CDR3 spells CARSLPGTVRLADVYNEQFF. CDR3 nucleotides: TGTGCCAGAAGCTTACCCGGGACGGTGAGACTAGCGGACGTGTACAATGAGCAGTTCTTC.